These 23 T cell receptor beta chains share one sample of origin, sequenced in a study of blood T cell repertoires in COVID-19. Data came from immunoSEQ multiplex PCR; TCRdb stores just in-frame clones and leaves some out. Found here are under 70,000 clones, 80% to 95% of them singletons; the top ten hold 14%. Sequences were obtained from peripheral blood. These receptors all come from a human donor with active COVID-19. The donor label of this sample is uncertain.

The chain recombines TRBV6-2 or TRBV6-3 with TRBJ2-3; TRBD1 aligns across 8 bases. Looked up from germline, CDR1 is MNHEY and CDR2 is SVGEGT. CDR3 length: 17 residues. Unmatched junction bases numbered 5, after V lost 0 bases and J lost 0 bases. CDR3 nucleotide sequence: TGTGCCAGCAGTTACTCGGCCAGGGGGCTTAGCACAGATACGCAGTATTTT. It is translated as CASSYSARGLSTDTQYF.

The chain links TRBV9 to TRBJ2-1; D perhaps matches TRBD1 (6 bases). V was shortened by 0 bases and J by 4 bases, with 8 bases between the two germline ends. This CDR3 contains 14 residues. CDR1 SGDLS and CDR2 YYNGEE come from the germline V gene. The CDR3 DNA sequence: TGTGCCAGCAGCGTAGACAGGGAGTACAATGAGCAGTTCTTC. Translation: CASSVDREYNEQFF.

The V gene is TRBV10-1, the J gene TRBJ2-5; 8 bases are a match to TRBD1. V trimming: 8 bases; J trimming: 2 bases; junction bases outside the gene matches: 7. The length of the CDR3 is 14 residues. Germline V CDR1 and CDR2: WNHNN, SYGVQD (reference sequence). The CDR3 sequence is CASRGQVGQETQYF. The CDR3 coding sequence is TGCGCCAGCCGGGGACAGGTTGGACAAGAGACCCAGTACTTC.

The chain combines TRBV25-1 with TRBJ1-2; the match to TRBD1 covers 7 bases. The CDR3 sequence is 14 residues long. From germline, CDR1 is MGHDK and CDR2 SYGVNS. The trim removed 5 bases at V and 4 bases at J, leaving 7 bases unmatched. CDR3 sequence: CASSRGTGVYGYTF. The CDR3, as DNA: TGTGCCAGCAGTAGGGGAACAGGGGTCTATGGCTACACCTTC.

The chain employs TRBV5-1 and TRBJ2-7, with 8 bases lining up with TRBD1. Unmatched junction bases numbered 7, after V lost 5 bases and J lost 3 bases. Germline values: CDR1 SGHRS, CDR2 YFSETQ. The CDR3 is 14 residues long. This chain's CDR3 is CASSTDRVYYEQYF. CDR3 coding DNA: TGCGCCAGCAGTACGGACAGGGTATACTACGAGCAGTACTTC.

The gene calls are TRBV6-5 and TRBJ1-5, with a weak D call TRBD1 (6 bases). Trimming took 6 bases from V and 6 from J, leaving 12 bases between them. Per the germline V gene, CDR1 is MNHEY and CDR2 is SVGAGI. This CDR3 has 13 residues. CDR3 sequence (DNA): TGTGCCAGCAGCCAACAGGGAACTCAGCCCCAGCATTTT. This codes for CASSQQGTQPQHF.

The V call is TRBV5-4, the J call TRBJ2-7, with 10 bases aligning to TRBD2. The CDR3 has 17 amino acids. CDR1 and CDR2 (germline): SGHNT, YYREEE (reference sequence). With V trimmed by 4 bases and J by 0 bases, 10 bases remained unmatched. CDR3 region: CASSPGLAASFSYEQYF. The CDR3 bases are TGTGCCAGCAGCCCAGGACTAGCGGCCAGCTTCTCCTACGAGCAGTACTTC.

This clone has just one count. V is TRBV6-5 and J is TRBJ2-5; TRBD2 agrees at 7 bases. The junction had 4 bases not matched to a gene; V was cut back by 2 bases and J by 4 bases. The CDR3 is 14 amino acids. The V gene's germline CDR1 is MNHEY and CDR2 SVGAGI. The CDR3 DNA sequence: TGTGCCAGCAGTTACGGGGGAGGGAGAGAGACCCAGTACTTC. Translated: CASSYGGGRETQYF.

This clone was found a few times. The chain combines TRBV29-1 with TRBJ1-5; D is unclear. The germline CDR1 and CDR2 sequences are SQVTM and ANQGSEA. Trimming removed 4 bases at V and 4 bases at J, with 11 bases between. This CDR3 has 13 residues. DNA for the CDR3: TGCAGCGTTGCCGGAGCACTTAATCAGCCCCAGCATTTT. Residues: CSVAGALNQPQHF. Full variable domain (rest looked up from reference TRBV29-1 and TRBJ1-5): SAVISQKPSRDICQRGTSLTIQCQVDSQVTMMFWYRQQPGQSLTLIATANQGSEATYESGFVIDKFPISRPNLTFSTLTVSNMSPEDSSIYLCSVAGALNQPQHFGDGTRLSIL.

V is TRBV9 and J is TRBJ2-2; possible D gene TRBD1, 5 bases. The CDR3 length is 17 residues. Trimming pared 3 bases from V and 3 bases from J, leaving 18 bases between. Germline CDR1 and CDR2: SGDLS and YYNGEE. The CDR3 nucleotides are TGTGCCAGCAGCGCGTCAACAGGCGAAGTGTACACCGGGGAGCTGTTTTTT. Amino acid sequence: CASSASTGEVYTGELFF.

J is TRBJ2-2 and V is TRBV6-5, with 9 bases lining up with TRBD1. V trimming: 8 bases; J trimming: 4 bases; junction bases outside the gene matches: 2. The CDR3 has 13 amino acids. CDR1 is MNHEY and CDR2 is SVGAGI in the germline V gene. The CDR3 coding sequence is TGTGCCAGCGGACAGGGGACCACCGGGGAGCTGTTTTTT. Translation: CASGQGTTGELFF.

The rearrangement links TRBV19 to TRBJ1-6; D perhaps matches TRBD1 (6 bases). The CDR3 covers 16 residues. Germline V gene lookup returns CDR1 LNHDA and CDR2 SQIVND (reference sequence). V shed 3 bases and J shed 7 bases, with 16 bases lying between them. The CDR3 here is CASSIWGGSWNSPLHF. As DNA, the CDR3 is TGTGCCAGTAGTATCTGGGGGGGCTCATGGAATTCACCCCTCCACTTT. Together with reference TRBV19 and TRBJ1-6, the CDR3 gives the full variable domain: DGGITQSPKYLFRKEGQNVTLSCEQNLNHDAMYWYRQDPGQGLRLIYYSQIVNDFQKGDIAEGYSVSREKKESFPLTVTSAQKNPTAFYLCASSIWGGSWNSPLHFGNGTRLTVT.

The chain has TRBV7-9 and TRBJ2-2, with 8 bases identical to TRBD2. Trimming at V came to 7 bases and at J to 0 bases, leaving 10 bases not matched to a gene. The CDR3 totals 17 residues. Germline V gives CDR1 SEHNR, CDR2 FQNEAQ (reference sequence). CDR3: CASKHGERETNTGELFF. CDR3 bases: TGTGCCAGCAAACACGGGGAGCGGGAGACGAACACCGGGGAGCTGTTTTTT. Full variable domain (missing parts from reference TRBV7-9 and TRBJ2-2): DTGVSQNPRHKITKRGQNVTFRCDPISEHNRLYWYRQTLGQGPEFLTYFQNEAQLEKSRLLSDRFSAERPKGSFSTLEIQRTEQGDSAMYLCASKHGERETNTGELFFGEGSRLTVL.

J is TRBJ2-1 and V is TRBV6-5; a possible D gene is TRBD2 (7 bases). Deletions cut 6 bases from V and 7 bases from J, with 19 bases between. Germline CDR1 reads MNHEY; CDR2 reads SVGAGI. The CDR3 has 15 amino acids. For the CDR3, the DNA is TGTGCCAGCAGCGACCCTCACCGGGGGGCTAATGAGCAGTTCTTC. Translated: CASSDPHRGANEQFF.

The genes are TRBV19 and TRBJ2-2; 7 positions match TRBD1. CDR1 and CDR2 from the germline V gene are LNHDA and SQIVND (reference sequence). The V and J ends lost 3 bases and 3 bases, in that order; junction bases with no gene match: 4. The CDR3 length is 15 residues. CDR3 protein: CASSIHQGDTGELFF. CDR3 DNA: TGTGCCAGTAGTATTCACCAGGGGGACACCGGGGAGCTGTTTTTT.

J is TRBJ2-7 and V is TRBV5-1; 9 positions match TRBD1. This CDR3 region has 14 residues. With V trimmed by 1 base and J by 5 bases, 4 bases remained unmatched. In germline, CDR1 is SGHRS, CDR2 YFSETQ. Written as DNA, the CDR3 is TGCGCCAGCAGCTTGACGGGACAGGGTAACGAGCAGTACTTC. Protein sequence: CASSLTGQGNEQYF.

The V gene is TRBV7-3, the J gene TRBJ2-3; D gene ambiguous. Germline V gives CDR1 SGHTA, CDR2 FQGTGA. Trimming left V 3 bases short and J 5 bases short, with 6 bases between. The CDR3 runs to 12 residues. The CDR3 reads CASSFIGDTQYF. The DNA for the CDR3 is TGTGCCAGCAGCTTTATCGGAGATACGCAGTATTTT. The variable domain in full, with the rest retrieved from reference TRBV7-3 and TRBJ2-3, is GAGVSQTPSNKVTEKGKYVELRCDPISGHTALYWYRQSLGQGPEFLIYFQGTGAADDSGLPNDRFFAVRPEGSVSTLKIQRTERGDSAVYLCASSFIGDTQYFGPGTRLTVL.

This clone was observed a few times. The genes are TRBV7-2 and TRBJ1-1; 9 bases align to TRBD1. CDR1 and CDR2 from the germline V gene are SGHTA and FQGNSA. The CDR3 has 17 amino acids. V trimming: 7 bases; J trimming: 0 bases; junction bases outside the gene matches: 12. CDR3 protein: CASNPPGQGSVNTEAFF. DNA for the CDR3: TGTGCCAGCAACCCCCCGGGACAGGGTAGCGTGAACACTGAAGCTTTCTTT.

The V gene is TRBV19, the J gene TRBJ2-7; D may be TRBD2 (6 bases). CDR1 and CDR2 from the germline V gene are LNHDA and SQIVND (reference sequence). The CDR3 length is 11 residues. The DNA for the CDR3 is TGTGTCACAACGACGGGGGAGGAGCAGTACTTC. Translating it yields CVTTTGEEQYF.

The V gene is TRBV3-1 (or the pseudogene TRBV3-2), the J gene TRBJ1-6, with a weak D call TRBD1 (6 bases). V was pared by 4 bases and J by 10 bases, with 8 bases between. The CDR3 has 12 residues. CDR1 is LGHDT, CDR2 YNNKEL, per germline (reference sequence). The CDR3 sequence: CASSPRGSPLHF. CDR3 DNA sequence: TGTGCCAGCAGCCCCAGGGGATCACCCCTCCACTTT.

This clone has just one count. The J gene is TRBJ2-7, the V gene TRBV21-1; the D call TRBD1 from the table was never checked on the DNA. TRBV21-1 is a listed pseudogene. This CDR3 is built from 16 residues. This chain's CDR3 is CASSNDRPNAIYEQYV. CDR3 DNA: TGTGCCAGCAGCAACGACAGGCCCAATGCCATCTACGAGCAGTACGTC.

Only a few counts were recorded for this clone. The CDR3 DNA sequence: TGTGCCAGCAGCCTACAGGGGTCTGACTACGAGCAGTACTTC. It encodes CASSLQGSDYEQYF. This chain joins TRBV7-9 and TRBJ2-7, with 7 bases lining up with TRBD1. There are 14 residues in the CDR3. The germline V gene has CDR1 SEHNR and CDR2 FQNEAQ (reference sequence). J was trimmed by 3 bases and V by 5 bases; bases with no gene match: 7.

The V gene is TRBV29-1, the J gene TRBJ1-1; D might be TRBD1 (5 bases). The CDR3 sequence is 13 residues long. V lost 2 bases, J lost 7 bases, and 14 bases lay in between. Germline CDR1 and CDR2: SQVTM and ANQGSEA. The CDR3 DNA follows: TGCAGCGTTGAAAAGGCCCGGGGGGGTGAAGCTTTCTTT. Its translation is CSVEKARGGEAFF.